One T cell receptor (beta chain) is described in this entry. Its antigen remains unidentified. No base-level quality is on record; no much larger clone is a single base apart. The immunoSEQ Assay, a bias-controlled multiplex PCR, was used to amplify TCRbeta CDR3 regions from genomic DNA. Turning to the authors' computational methods: The number of nucleated cells in each sample was estimated from the amplification of reference gene primers within the assay. To quantify the absolute abundance of each unique TCRbeta CDR3 rearrangement, sequence reads were collapsed and filtered. Productive Simpson clonality was computed per sample as the square root of Simpson's diversity index over productive rearrangements. Not all clones reach the TCRdb copy of this immuneACCESS table, which keeps in-frame sequences only. Checked studies attribute under half of the gap to unresolved V genes and leave the rest unexplained. V, J and clone size were drawn from that table, and D and trimming were deduced from the DNA. Within this sample are hundreds of thousands of clones, with nearly 90% of them counted one time only. The ten largest clones add up to approximately 0.9% of the sample.

The data derive from a study of blood T cell repertoires in COVID-19 (TCRdb year 2020). For context, the study as a whole: The collaborator samples originated in the United States, Italy and Spain and spanned the acute and convalescent phases of COVID-19. The material from the prospective study consisted of cDNA or gDNA derived from T cells, B-cell-depleted T cells, or PBMCs. Subjects who had been exposed to COVID-19, were actively infected with it, or had recovered from it provided the deeply sampled blood TCRbeta repertoires that made up the dataset. The repertoires were released in a freely available public database meant as a resource for research on the immune response to SARS-CoV-2. The samples were drawn from the first 160 participants of the ongoing ImmuneRACE study and from roughly 1,300 subjects provided by 6 global collaborators. Sample metadata almost always included a de-identified subject ID, COVID-19 status, age in years and sex. Where HLA class I and class II types were available, the types were taken from metadata supplied by the sample provider, not from assay-based typing. What the work shows at the level of the full study, not this receptor alone: The quantity of clinical and demographic metadata differed by source and by participant and was supplied without curation.

In Seattle, one collaborating source enrolled patients while the infection was active and tracked those patients longitudinally over the course of disease. Each collaborating institution followed its own protocols to collect whole blood in K2EDTA tubes. For TCRbeta analysis, collaborators shipped samples as frozen whole blood, isolated PBMCs, or DNA extracted from either of those sample types. Spanning cysteine to phenylalanine, the CDR3 consists of 12 amino acids. Only the CDR3 DNA stays, 36 bases, in frame from base 1. Trimming removed 3 bases from V and 2 bases from J, leaving 4 bases between the germline ends. According to the germline V gene (reference sequence), CDR1 reads SGHNT and CDR2 reads YYREEE.

The clonotype comes from a man aged 18 to 35 with COVID-19, enrolled during active disease. The V and J genes are TRBV5-4 and TRBJ2-3, with the D gene call left open. The material sequenced was peripheral blood. The CDR3 region reads CASSYNTDTQYF. The sequenced DNA is TGTGCCAGCAGCTACAACACAGATACGCAGTATTTT.